These 23 T cell receptor beta chains were sequenced from one sample in a study of blood T cells in healthy people across ages. A second PCR, run for about 6 to 11 cycles, used a sample-barcoded 5' primer plus a J-beta primer mix. Each CDR3 protein is one row after TCRdb ran MiXCR on the 5' RACE reads. This sample has about a million distinct CDR3 sequences, with 30% to 40% found just once. Material: blood. These TCRs come from a man between 18 and 35 years old in good health.

The chain recombines TRBV5-1 with TRBJ1-2; weak D call: TRBD1 (6 bases). Trimming removed 0 bases at V and 5 bases at J, with 11 bases between. CDR3 length: 14 amino acids. Germline CDR1 SGHRS, CDR2 YFSETQ. The CDR3 region has the DNA TGCGCCAGCAGCTTGGCCTACGGACAGTATGGCTACACCTTC. This sequence encodes CASSLAYGQYGYTF.

The chain has TRBV28 and TRBJ2-7; D not certain. Trimming took off 4 bases at V and 0 bases at J, with 16 bases between the two ends. This CDR3 contains 16 residues. Germline V lookup: CDR1 MDHEN, CDR2 SYDVKM. The DNA of the CDR3 is TGTGCCAGCAGTTCCCGGTGGGCAGGAGACTCCTACGAGCAGTACTTC. Its protein is CASSSRWAGDSYEQYF.

CDR3 sequence: CASSFGRYSEQYF. CDR3 sequence (DNA): TGTGCCAGCAGCTTTGGGCGTTATAGTGAGCAGTACTTC. The V call is TRBV7-8, the J call TRBJ2-5; D remains unclear. The germline V and J ends were trimmed by 3 bases and 11 bases, with 16 bases remaining between them. The length of the CDR3 is 13 residues. CDR1 and CDR2 from the germline V gene are SGHVS and FQNEAQ. Looking up the rest from reference TRBV7-8 and TRBJ2-5 gives the full variable domain: GAGVSQSPRYKVAKRGQDVALRCDPISGHVSLFWYQQALGQGPEFLTYFQNEAQLDKSGLPSDRFFAERPEGSVSTLKIQRTQQEDSAVYLCASSFGRYSEQYFGPGTRLLVL.

J is TRBJ1-5 and V is TRBV10-3; tentative D call: TRBD1 (6 bases). Trimming pared 8 bases from V and 9 bases from J, leaving 17 bases between. In germline, CDR1 is ENHRY, CDR2 SYGVKD. CDR3 length: 13 amino acids. CDR3 sequence reads: CAISDREIGPQHF. As DNA, the CDR3 is TGTGCCATCTCGGACAGAGAGATCGGGCCCCAGCATTTT.

This clonotype was seen only a few times. This sequence joins TRBV9 and TRBJ2-3; no firm D call. This CDR3 spans 13 amino acids. CDR1 and CDR2 (germline): SGDLS, YYNGEE. Trimming removed 6 bases from V and 0 bases from J, with 8 bases in between. The CDR3 DNA follows: TGTGCCAGCACGGAACCTAGCACAGATACGCAGTATTTT. Translated, it gives CASTEPSTDTQYF. The entire variable domain, with the rest obtained from reference TRBV9 and TRBJ2-3, is as follows: DSGVTQTPKHLITATGQRVTLRCSPRSGDLSVYWYQQSLDQGLQFLIQYYNGEERAKGNILERFSAQQFPDLHSELNLSSLELGDSALYFCASTEPSTDTQYFGPGTRLTVL.

V is TRBV9 and J is TRBJ2-1; no firm D call. There are 16 residues in the CDR3. Germline CDR1 is SGDLS and CDR2 is YYNGEE. The V end was cut by 4 bases, the J end by 7 bases, with 21 bases between. This chain's CDR3 is CASSPYDGTEINEQFF. The CDR3 DNA reads as TGTGCCAGCAGCCCTTACGACGGAACCGAGATTAATGAGCAGTTCTTC.

About this clonotype: With a far larger clone one base away, a read error is the likely cause. The chain joins TRBV12-3 or TRBV12-4 to TRBJ1-2; D not resolved. This CDR3 is built from 12 residues. CDR3 sequence (DNA): TGTGCCAGCAGTTTAGGTCTGTATGGCCACACCTTC. Amino acid sequence: CASSLGLYGHTF.

The rearrangement links TRBV7-9 to TRBJ2-1, with TRBD2 matching over 8 bases. V lost 3 bases, J lost 9 bases, and 16 bases stayed unmatched. The V gene's germline CDR1 is SEHNR and CDR2 FQNEAQ (reference sequence). CDR3 length: 17 amino acids. The CDR3 region is CASSLALAAVNRGEQFF. The DNA for the CDR3 is TGTGCCAGCAGCTTGGCACTAGCGGCGGTCAATCGGGGTGAGCAGTTCTTC.

The rearrangement links TRBV18 to TRBJ1-2, with 8 nucleotides matching TRBD1. Germline CDR1 KGHSH, CDR2 LQKENI. Unmatched junction bases numbered 8, after V lost 5 bases and J lost 3 bases. The CDR3 runs to 15 residues. CDR3 nucleotide sequence: TGTGCCAGCTCATCCGAGACAGGGGCGGACTATGGCTACACCTTC. This codes for CASSSETGADYGYTF.

This clonotype has a handful of counts. The chain employs TRBV3-1 and TRBJ2-7, with a weak D call TRBD2 (6 bases). Germline assignment: CDR1 LGHDT and CDR2 YNNKEL (reference sequence). Trimming removed 0 bases from V and 2 bases from J, with 14 bases in between. This CDR3 contains 16 residues. The CDR3 loop reads CASSQDATGVTYEQYF. The CDR3, as DNA: TGTGCCAGCAGCCAAGATGCAACGGGAGTCACCTACGAGCAGTACTTC.

This clonotype was picked up a small number of times. The genes are TRBV20-1 and TRBJ1-1; TRBD1 might be the D (5 bases). V gave up 2 bases and J gave up 0 bases, with 13 bases separating them. Germline V gene sequence: CDR1 DFQATT, CDR2 SNEGSKA (reference sequence). This CDR3 is built from 15 residues. The DNA of the CDR3 is TGCAGTGCTAGAAGGGCCGGGGGAGTGAACACTGAAGCTTTCTTT. Translated, it gives CSARRAGGVNTEAFF.

The chain joins TRBV7-9 to TRBJ2-5, with D perhaps matching TRBD2 (5 bases). Germline lookup yields CDR1 SEHNR and CDR2 FQNEAQ (reference sequence). Trimming cost V 4 bases and J 11 bases, with 23 bases left between them. There are 15 residues in the CDR3. The CDR3 region has the DNA TGTGCCAGCAGCTACGGCGGGCGCCCCTACAATGAGCAGTACTTC. This sequence encodes CASSYGGRPYNEQYF.

This clonotype was seen only a few times. V is TRBV7-2 and J is TRBJ2-1; no firm D call. Looked up from germline, CDR1 is SGHTA and CDR2 is FQGNSA. The CDR3 totals 15 residues. V was trimmed by 5 bases and J by 0 bases, leaving 11 bases between them. CDR3 residues: CASSPRRGSYNEQFF. The CDR3, as DNA: TGTGCCAGCAGCCCCCGGAGAGGCTCCTACAATGAGCAGTTCTTC. The variable domain in full, completed from reference TRBV7-2 and TRBJ2-1, reads GAGVSQSPSNKVTEKGKDVELRCDPISGHTALYWYRQSLGQGLEFLIYFQGNSAPDKSGLPSDRFSAERTGGSVSTLTIQRTQQEDSAVYLCASSPRRGSYNEQFFGPGTRLTVL.

This clonotype turned up a few times. CDR3 residues: CASSGVSGLRETQYF. In DNA form, the CDR3 reads TGTGCCAGCAGTGGGGTTTCGGGACTGAGGGAGACCCAGTACTTC. The chain has TRBV9 and TRBJ2-5; a possible D gene is TRBD2 (6 bases). Deletions cut 5 bases from V and 5 bases from J, with 19 bases between. Germline loops: CDR1 SGDLS, CDR2 YYNGEE. There are 15 residues in the CDR3.

The V call is TRBV27, the J call TRBJ2-5; D remains unclear. This CDR3 is 13 amino acids long. Per germline, CDR1 MNHEY and CDR2 SMNVEV (reference sequence). V lost 5 bases and J 11 bases, leaving 18 bases between the germline ends. CDR3 sequence reads: CASSPSLYNEQYF. The CDR3 DNA reads as TGTGCCAGCAGTCCGTCACTCTACAATGAGCAGTACTTC.

V usage is TRBV9 and J usage is TRBJ2-2; no reliable D call. The germline V and J ends were trimmed by 2 bases and 0 bases, with 8 bases remaining between them. CDR1 and CDR2 (germline): SGDLS, YYNGEE. This CDR3 is 15 amino acids long. CDR3 protein: CASSVNSANTGELFF. The DNA of the CDR3 is TGTGCCAGCAGCGTCAACAGCGCGAACACCGGGGAGCTGTTTTTT.

This chain joins TRBV12-3 or TRBV12-4 and TRBJ1-4; D call uncertain. The CDR3 totals 16 residues. Trimming took 1 base from V and 3 from J, leaving 12 bases between them. The CDR3 DNA is TGTGCCAGCAGTTTAGTCCCCAGAGGCCCTAATGAAAAACTGTTTTTT. Residues: CASSLVPRGPNEKLFF.

This clonotype was seen repeatedly, ten times or more. The chain joins TRBV16 to TRBJ1-2; D is uncertain. Looked up from germline, CDR1 is KGHSY and CDR2 is FQNENV. The V and J ends lost 1 base and 4 bases respectively, with 13 bases between them. The CDR3 extends over 15 amino acids. CDR3 in amino acids: CASSQWRADGYGYTF. The CDR3, as DNA: TGTGCCAGCAGCCAATGGCGTGCAGACGGCTATGGCTACACCTTC. Full variable domain (outside the CDR3, taken from reference TRBV16 and TRBJ1-2): GEEVAQTPKHLVRGEGQKAKLYCAPIKGHSYVFWYQQVLKNEFKFLISFQNENVFDETGMPKERFSAKCLPNSPCSLEIQATKLEDSAVYFCASSQWRADGYGYTFGSGTRLTVV.

The rearrangement uses TRBV7-9 and TRBJ1-6, with D possibly being TRBD1 (5 bases). Germline V gene data show CDR1 as SEHNR and CDR2 as FQNEAQ (reference sequence). This CDR3 has 14 amino acids. Between the trimmed V and J ends, which lost 2 bases and 7 bases, there was a span of 9 bases. The CDR3 protein is CASSLPGFNSPLHF. In nucleotides, the CDR3 is TGTGCCAGCAGCTTACCAGGGTTCAATTCACCCCTCCACTTT.

This clonotype was picked up a small number of times. The chain combines TRBV7-9 with TRBJ1-2, with 12 bases fitting TRBD1. Germline CDR1 reads SEHNR; CDR2 reads FQNEAQ (reference sequence). Trimming took 5 bases from V and 4 from J; bases not matched to a gene: 11. The CDR3 sequence is 17 residues long. The CDR3 protein is CASSTQSGTGGGYGYTF. CDR3 coding DNA: TGTGCCAGCAGCACTCAATCCGGGACAGGGGGCGGCTATGGCTACACCTTC.

This clonotype appeared a few times. The V call is TRBV11-1, the J call TRBJ2-1, with D possibly being TRBD1 (6 bases). The CDR3 covers 15 residues. V shed 6 bases and J shed 5 bases, with 17 bases lying between them. The germline V gene encodes CDR1 SGHAT and CDR2 FQDESV (reference sequence). CDR3 sequence reads: CASSPGANINNEQFF. CDR3 nucleotides: TGTGCCAGCAGTCCAGGGGCCAATATTAACAATGAGCAGTTCTTC.

Turning to this clonotype: Mismatch with germline at one junction end may stem from a read error. V and J are TRBV27 and TRBJ2-6; 10 positions agree with TRBD1. The CDR3 spans 18 residues. Germline V lookup: CDR1 MNHEY, CDR2 SMNVEV (reference sequence). The CDR3 loop is CASSLGTGVGSGANVLTF. The CDR3, as DNA: TGCGCCAGCAGTTTAGGGACAGGGGTTGGCTCTGGGGCCAACGTCCTGACTTTC.

This clonotype was recorded many times. The chain recombines TRBV13 with TRBJ2-1; no definite D call. The CDR3 is made up of 11 amino acids. The V end lost 6 bases, the J end lost 14 bases, and 14 bases lay between the germline ends. Germline-derived CDR1 and CDR2 are PRHDT and FYEKMQ (reference sequence). This chain's CDR3 is CASSCPPGEFF. CDR3 DNA: TGTGCCAGCAGTTGTCCCCCCGGTGAGTTCTTC.